This T cell receptor (beta chain) was observed in a study of blood T cell repertoires in COVID-19. Turning to the study itself: PBMCs, B-cell-depleted T cells, or T cells were the source of the cDNA or gDNA that made up the material.

This table comes from immunoSEQ multiplex PCR, and its TCRdb copy is limited to in-frame clones, with some not included. The sample shows 310,000 or so clones, 87% of them seen only once. This CDR3 comprises 11 residues. CDR1 ENHRY and CDR2 SYGVKD come from the germline V gene. V dropped 6 bases and J dropped 3 bases, with 4 bases sitting between them. The chain joins TRBV10-3 to TRBJ2-3, with D unclear. The sequence came from a woman aged 45-65 years who had recovered from COVID-19. The sequencing sample was made of peripheral blood. The CDR3 region is CAIRQTDTQYF. CDR3 coding DNA: TGTGCCATCAGGCAGACAGATACGCAGTATTTT.